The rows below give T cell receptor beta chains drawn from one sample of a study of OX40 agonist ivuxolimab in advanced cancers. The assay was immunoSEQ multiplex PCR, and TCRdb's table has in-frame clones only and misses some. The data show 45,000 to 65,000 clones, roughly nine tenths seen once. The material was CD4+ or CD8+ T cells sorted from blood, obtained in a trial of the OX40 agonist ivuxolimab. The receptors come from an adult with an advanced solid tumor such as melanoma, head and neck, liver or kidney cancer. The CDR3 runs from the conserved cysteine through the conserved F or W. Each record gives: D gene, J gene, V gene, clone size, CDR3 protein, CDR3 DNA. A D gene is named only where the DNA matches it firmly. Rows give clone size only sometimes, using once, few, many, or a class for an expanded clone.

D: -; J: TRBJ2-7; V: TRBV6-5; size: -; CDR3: CASNLERVGEQYF; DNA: TGTGCCAGCAATCTCGAACGTGTGGGCGAGCAGTACTTC
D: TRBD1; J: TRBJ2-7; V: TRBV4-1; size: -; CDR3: CASSHLGQGSYEQYF; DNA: TGCGCCAGCAGCCACCTGGGACAGGGCTCCTACGAGCAGTACTTC
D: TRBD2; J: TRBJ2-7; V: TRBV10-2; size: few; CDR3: CASSEPGGTSPYEQYF; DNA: TGCGCCAGCAGTGAGCCTGGAGGGACTAGCCCCTACGAGCAGTACTTC
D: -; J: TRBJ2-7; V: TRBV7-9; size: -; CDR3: CASGGLSYEQYF; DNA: TGTGCCAGCGGGGGGCTCTCCTACGAGCAGTACTTC
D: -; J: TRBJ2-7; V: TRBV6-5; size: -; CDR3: CASSYSPPRSSYEQYF; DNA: TGTGCCAGCAGTTACTCCCCCCCCCGGAGCTCCTACGAGCAGTACTTC
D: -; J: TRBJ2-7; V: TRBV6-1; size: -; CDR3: CASSAGGSYEQYF; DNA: TGTGCCAGCAGTGCTGGGGGCTCCTACGAGCAGTACTTC
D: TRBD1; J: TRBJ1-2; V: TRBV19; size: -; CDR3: CASSIGQGYGYTF; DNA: TGTGCCAGTAGTATTGGACAGGGCTATGGCTACACCTTC
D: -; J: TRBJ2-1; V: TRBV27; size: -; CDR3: CASSLSGGFLYNEQFF; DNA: TGTGCCAGCAGTTTATCAGGGGGTTTCCTGTACAATGAGCAGTTCTTC
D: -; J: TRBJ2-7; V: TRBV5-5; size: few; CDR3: CASSQGSLQDRERGEQYF; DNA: TGTGCCAGCAGCCAAGGAAGTCTTCAAGACAGGGAGCGGGGCGAGCAGTACTTC
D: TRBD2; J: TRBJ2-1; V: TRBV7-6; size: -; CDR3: CASSLTTSGGVNEQFF; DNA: TGTGCCAGCAGCTTAACGACTAGCGGGGGGGTCAATGAGCAGTTCTTC
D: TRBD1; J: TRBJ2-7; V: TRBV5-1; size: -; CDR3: CASSPGTGNYEQYF; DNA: TGCGCCAGCAGCCCCGGGACAGGGAATTACGAGCAGTACTTC
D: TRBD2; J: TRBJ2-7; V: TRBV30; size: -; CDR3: CAWSATRDYSYEQYF; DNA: TGTGCCTGGAGTGCAACCCGGGACTACTCCTACGAGCAGTACTTC
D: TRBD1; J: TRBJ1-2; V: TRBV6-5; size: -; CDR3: CASSSTGGLGYTF; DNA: TGTGCCAGCAGTTCGACAGGGGGATTGGGCTACACCTTC
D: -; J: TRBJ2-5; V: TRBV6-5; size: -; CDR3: CATIRTGGQGETQYF; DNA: TGTGCCACCATCAGAACGGGGGGCCAGGGAGAGACCCAGTACTTC
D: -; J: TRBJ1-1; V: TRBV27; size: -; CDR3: CASGVTVNTEAFF; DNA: TGTGCCAGCGGTGTGACAGTCAACACTGAAGCTTTCTTT
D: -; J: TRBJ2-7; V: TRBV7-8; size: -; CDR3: CASSSTSYEQYF; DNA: TGTGCCAGCAGCTCGACTAGCTACGAGCAGTACTTC
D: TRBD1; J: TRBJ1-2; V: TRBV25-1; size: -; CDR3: CASKGAGYGYTF; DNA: TGTGCCAGCAAGGGGGCCGGCTATGGCTACACCTTC
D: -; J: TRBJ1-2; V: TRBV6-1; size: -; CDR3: CASTDRRRDYGYTF; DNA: TGTGCCAGCACCGACAGGAGGCGGGACTATGGCTACACCTTC
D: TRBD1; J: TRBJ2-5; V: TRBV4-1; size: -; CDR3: CASSHPRQGADQETQYF; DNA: TGCGCCAGCAGCCACCCACGACAGGGGGCGGACCAAGAGACCCAGTACTTC
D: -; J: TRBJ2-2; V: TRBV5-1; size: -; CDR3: CASMEGWELFF; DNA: TGCGCCAGCATGGAGGGTTGGGAGCTGTTTTTT
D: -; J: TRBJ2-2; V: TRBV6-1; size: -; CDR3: CASSERDTGELFF; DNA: TGTGCCAGCAGTGAAAGGGACACCGGGGAGCTGTTTTTT
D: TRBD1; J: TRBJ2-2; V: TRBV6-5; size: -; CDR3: CASSYRDRGFTGELFF; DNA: TGTGCCAGCAGTTACAGGGACAGGGGCTTCACCGGGGAGCTGTTTTTT
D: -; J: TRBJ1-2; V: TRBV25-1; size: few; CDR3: CASSGIDGYTF; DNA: TGTGCCAGCAGTGGCATCGATGGCTACACCTTC
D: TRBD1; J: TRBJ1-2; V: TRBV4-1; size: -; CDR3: CASSRQGQGHGYTF; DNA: TGCGCCAGCAGCCGCCAGGGACAGGGTCATGGCTACACCTTC
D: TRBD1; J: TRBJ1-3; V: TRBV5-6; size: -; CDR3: CASSLDEGQGVGNTIYF; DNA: TGTGCCAGCAGCTTGGACGAAGGACAGGGCGTCGGAAACACCATATATTTT
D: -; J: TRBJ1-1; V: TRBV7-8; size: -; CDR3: CASSLDAAPYEAFF; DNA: TGTGCCAGCAGCTTAGACGCGGCCCCGTATGAAGCTTTCTTT
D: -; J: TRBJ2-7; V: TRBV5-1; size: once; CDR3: CASSWGPGGTNEQYF; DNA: TGCGCCAGCAGCTGGGGCCCCGGGGGAACTAACGAGCAGTACTTC
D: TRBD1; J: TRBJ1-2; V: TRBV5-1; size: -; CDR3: CASSLGDRGWDGYTF; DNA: TGCGCCAGCAGCTTGGGTGACAGGGGATGGGATGGCTACACCTTC
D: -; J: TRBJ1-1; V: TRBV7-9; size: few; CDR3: CASSEGNTEAFF; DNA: TGTGCCAGCAGCGAAGGGAACACTGAAGCTTTCTTT
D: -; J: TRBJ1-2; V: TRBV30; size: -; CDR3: CAWSVLGDIFFYGYTF; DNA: TGTGCCTGGAGTGTTCTAGGGGACATCTTCTTCTATGGCTACACCTTC
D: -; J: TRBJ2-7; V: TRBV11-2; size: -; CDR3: CASTPGPPEQYF; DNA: TGTGCCAGCACCCCGGGCCCCCCCGAGCAGTACTTC
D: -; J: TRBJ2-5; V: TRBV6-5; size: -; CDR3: CASSFFSGSLQETQYF; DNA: TGTGCCAGCAGTTTTTTTAGTGGTTCCCTTCAAGAGACCCAGTACTTC
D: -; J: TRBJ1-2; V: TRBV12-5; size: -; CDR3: CASGPWGTGYGYTF; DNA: TGTGCTAGTGGCCCCTGGGGGACGGGCTATGGCTACACCTTC
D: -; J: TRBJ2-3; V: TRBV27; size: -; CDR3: CASSKTGPPLPDTQYF; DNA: TGTGCCAGCAGTAAGACCGGGCCCCCCCTCCCGGATACGCAGTATTTT
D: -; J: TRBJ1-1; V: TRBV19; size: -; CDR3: CASSIGEGRGTEAFF; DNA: TGTGCCAGTAGTATAGGTGAGGGGCGCGGGACTGAAGCTTTCTTT
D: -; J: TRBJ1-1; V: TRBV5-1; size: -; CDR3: CASSLAHGEDTEAFF; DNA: TGCGCCAGCAGCTTGGCCCACGGTGAGGACACTGAAGCTTTCTTT
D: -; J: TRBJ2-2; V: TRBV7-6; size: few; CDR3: CASSLDTGFKRGTGELFF; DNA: TGTGCCAGCAGCTTAGATACCGGGTTTAAGCGAGGGACCGGGGAGCTGTTTTTT
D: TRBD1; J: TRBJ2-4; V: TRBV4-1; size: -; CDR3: CASSQATGAGNIQYF; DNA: TGCGCCAGCAGCCAAGCGACAGGGGCGGGAAACATTCAGTACTTC
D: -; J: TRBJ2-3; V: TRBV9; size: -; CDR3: CASSVVSLGTDTQYF; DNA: TGTGCCAGCAGCGTAGTAAGTCTGGGTACAGATACGCAGTATTTT
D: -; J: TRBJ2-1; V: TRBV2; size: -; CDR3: CASSVGTHDHEQFF; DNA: TGTGCCAGCAGTGTAGGGACGCACGACCATGAGCAGTTCTTC
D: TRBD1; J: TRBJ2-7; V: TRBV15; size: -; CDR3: CATSSLDRGIYEQYF; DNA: TGTGCCACCAGCTCACTGGACAGGGGTATCTACGAGCAGTACTTC
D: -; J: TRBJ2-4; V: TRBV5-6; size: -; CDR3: CASSSGGPGGDIQYF; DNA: TGTGCCAGCAGCTCCGGGGGTCCAGGGGGAGACATTCAGTACTTC
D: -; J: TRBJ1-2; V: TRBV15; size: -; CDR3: CATSPRRSEVYYGYTF; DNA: TGTGCCACCAGCCCGCGTCGCTCTGAAGTGTACTATGGCTACACCTTC
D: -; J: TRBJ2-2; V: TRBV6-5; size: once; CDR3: CASSYSMGRATGELFF; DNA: TGTGCCAGCAGTTACTCGATGGGCAGGGCTACAGGGGAGCTGTTTTTT
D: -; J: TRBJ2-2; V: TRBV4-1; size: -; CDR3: CAAGRTGELFF; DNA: TGCGCCGCAGGGCGGACCGGGGAGCTGTTTTTT
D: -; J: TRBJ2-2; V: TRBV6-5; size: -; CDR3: CASSSDWYTGELFF; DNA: TGTGCCAGCAGTTCCGACTGGTACACCGGGGAGCTGTTTTTT
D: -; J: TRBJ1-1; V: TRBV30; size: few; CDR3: CAWSGGTTEAFF; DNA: TGTGCCTGGAGTGGAGGAACCACTGAAGCTTTCTTT
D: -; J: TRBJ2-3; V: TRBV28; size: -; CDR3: CASGRTDTQYF; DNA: TGTGCCAGCGGGAGGACAGATACGCAGTATTTT
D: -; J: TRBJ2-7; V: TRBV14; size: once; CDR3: CASSQRLLARYEQYF; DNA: TGTGCCAGCAGCCAAAGGTTGCTAGCCCGGTACGAGCAGTACTTC
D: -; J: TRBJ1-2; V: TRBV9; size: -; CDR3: CASSQEWGVDGYTF; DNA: TGTGCCAGCAGCCAAGAGTGGGGTGTGGATGGCTACACCTTC